Each of the 9 T cell receptor beta chains below was sequenced from the same sample in a study of immune evolution from preneoplasia to lung adenocarcinoma. Generated by immunoSEQ multiplex PCR, the TCRdb table keeps only in-frame clones and is missing some. The sample consists of about 4,600 clones, about 82% of them appearing once. The source material was FFPE invasive lung adenocarcinoma tissue. All receptors derive from a person in their fifties or sixties with lung adenocarcinoma.

The CDR3 sequence: CASSSRRGDGRLYNEQFF. DNA for the CDR3: TGTGCCAGCAGTTCAAGGAGGGGGGACGGGCGGCTTTACAATGAGCAGTTCTTC. The genes are TRBV28 and TRBJ2-1; D may correspond to TRBD1 or TRBD2 (6 bases each). Germline-derived CDR1 and CDR2 are MDHEN and SYDVKM. The CDR3 has 18 amino acids. V lost 4 bases to trimming and J lost 4 bases, with 23 bases between them. Full variable domain (rest looked up from reference TRBV28 and TRBJ2-1): DVKVTQSSRYLVKRTGEKVFLECVQDMDHENMFWYRQDPGLGLRLIYFSYDVKMKEKGDIPEGYSVSREKKERFSLILESASTNQTSMYLCASSSRRGDGRLYNEQFFGPGTRLTVL.

About this clone: One end of the junction fails to match germline, which may point to a read error. This chain joins TRBV6-1 and TRBJ1-5; TRBD1 is a possible D gene (6 bases). The germline V gene encodes CDR1 MNHNS and CDR2 SASEGT. This CDR3 has 13 residues. CDR3 residues: CASSGHPPQLQHF. CDR3 nucleotides: TGTGCCAGCTCGGGACACCCACCTCAGCTCCAGCATTTT.

The V gene is TRBV6-1, the J gene TRBJ1-1, with 8 positions matching TRBD1. Germline V CDR1 and CDR2: MNHNS, SASEGT. The CDR3 has 14 residues. J gave up 1 base and V 4 bases, and 2 bases lay outside the gene matches. Written as DNA, the CDR3 is TGTGCCAGCAGTGTCGGACAGGGGAACACTGAAGCTTTCTTT. As protein: CASSVGQGNTEAFF.

The chain combines TRBV5-6 with TRBJ2-1, with TRBD2 matching over 7 bases. CDR3 size: 17 residues. Germline assignment: CDR1 SGHDT and CDR2 YYEEEE. V lost 2 bases and J lost 7; bases outside the gene matches: 15. CDR3 sequence (DNA): TGTGCCAGCAGCTTCAAGACTAGCCAACGCAGTCAGAATGAGCAGTTCTTC. Residues: CASSFKTSQRSQNEQFF.

This clone has a single count. DNA of the CDR3: TGTGCCAGCAGTTCCCCCCAGGGGGCGAACACTGAAGCTTTCTTT. Translating it yields CASSSPQGANTEAFF. This sequence joins TRBV28 and TRBJ1-1; 8 nucleotides agree with TRBD1. The germline CDR1 and CDR2 sequences are MDHEN and SYDVKM. The CDR3 length is 15 residues. The V segment lost 4 bases and the J segment 1 base; nucleotides outside the gene matches: 5. The full variable domain, completed using reference TRBV28 and TRBJ1-1, is DVKVTQSSRYLVKRTGEKVFLECVQDMDHENMFWYRQDPGLGLRLIYFSYDVKMKEKGDIPEGYSVSREKKERFSLILESASTNQTSMYLCASSSPQGANTEAFFGQGTRLTVV.

The chain links TRBV18 to TRBJ1-5; 7 bases fit TRBD1. The CDR3 consists of 16 residues. Trimming removed 2 bases from V and 2 bases from J; junction bases left unmatched: 6. The germline V gene has CDR1 KGHSH and CDR2 LQKENI. The CDR3 bases are TGTGCCAGCTCACCATCAGGGGGGAACGGCAATCAGCCCCAGCATTTT. Translation: CASSPSGGNGNQPQHF.

This chain connects TRBV19 to TRBJ2-1, with 8 bases aligning to TRBD2. V dropped 6 bases and J dropped 8; count of bases not matched to a gene: 9. CDR3 length: 14 residues. Per germline, CDR1 LNHDA and CDR2 SQIVND (reference sequence). The DNA for the CDR3 is TGTGCCAGTAGCCTGAGCGGGAGTATCGATGAGCAGTTCTTC. It translates to CASSLSGSIDEQFF.

The chain uses TRBV2 and TRBJ1-1; 9 bases are shared with TRBD1. CDR1 SNHLY and CDR2 FYNNEI come from the germline V gene. The length of the CDR3 is 14 residues. J was trimmed by 5 bases and V by 4 bases; bases with no gene match: 5. This chain's CDR3 is CASSGTGEGTEAFF. CDR3 sequence (DNA): TGTGCCAGCAGTGGGACAGGGGAAGGGACTGAAGCTTTCTTT.

This clone was counted a single time. The rearrangement joins TRBV6-5 to TRBJ1-1; TRBD1 matches 7 bases. Germline CDR1 reads MNHEY; CDR2 reads SVGAGI. CDR3 size: 15 residues. Trimming cost V 4 bases and J 4 bases; bases outside gene matches: 9. The CDR3 sequence: CASSSQGGASTEAFF. The DNA for the CDR3 is TGTGCCAGCAGTTCCCAGGGGGGCGCGAGCACTGAAGCTTTCTTT.